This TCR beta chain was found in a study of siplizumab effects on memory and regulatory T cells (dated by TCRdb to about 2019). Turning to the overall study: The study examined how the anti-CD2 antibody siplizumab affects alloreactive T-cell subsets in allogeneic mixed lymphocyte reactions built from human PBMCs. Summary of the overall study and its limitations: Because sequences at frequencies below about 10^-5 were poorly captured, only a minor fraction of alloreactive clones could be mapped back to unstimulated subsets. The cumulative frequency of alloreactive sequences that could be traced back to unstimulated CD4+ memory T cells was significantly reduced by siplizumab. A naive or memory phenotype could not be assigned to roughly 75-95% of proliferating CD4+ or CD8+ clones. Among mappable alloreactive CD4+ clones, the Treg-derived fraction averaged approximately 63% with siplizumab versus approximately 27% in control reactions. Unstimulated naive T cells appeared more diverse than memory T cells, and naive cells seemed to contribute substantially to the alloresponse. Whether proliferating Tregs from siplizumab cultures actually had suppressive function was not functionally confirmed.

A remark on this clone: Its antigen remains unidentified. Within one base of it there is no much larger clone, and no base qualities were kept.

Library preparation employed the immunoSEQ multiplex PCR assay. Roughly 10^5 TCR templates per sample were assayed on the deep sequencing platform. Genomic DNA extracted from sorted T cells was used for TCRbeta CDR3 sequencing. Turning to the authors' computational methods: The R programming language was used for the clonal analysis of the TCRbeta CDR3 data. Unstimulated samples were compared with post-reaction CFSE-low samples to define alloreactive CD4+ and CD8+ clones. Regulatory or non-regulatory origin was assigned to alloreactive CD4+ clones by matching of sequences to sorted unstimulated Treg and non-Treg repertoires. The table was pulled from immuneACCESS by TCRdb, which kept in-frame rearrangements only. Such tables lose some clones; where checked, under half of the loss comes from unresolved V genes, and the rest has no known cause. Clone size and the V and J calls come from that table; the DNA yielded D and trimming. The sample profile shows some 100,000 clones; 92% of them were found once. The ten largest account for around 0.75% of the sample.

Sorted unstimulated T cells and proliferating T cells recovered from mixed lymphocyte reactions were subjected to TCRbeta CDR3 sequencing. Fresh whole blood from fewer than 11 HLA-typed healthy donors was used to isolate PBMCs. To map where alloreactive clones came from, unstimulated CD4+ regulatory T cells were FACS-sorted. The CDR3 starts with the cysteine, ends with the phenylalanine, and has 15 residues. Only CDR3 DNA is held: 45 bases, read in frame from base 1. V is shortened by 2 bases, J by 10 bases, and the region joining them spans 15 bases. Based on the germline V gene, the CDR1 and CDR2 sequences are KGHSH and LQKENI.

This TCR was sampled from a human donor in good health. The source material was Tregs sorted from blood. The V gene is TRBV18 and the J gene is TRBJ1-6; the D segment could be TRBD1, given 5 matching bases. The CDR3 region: CASSPLGEEKSPLHF. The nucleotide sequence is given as TGTGCCAGCTCACCATTAGGGGAGGAGAAATCACCCCTCCACTTT.